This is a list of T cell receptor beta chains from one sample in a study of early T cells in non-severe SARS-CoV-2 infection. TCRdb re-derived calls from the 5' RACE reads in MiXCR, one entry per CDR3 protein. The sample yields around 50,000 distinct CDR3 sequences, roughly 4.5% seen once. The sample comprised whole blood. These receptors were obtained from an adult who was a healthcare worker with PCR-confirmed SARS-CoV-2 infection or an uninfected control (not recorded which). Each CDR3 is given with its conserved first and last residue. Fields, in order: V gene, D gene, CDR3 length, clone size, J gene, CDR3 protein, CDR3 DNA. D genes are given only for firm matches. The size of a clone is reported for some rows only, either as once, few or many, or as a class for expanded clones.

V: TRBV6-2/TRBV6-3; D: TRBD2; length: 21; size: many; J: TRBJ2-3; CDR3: CASSPRPGLAGAGVGTDTQYF; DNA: TGTGCCAGCAGCCCGCGCCCGGGACTAGCGGGAGCTGGGGTAGGCACAGATACGCAGTATTTT
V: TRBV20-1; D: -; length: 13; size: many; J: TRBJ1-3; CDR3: CSALNRDGNTIYF; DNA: TGCAGTGCCTTGAACAGGGATGGAAACACCATATATTTT
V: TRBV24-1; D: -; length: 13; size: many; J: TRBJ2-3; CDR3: CATSRPSTDTQYF; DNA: TGTGCCACCAGTAGACCTAGCACAGATACGCAGTATTTT
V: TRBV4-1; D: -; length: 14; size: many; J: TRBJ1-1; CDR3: CASSQPLRRTEAFF; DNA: TGCGCCAGCAGCCAACCTTTACGAAGGACTGAAGCTTTCTTT
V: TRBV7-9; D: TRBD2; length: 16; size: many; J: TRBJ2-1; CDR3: CASSRRLAGGPDEQFF; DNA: TGTGCCAGCAGCCGACGACTAGCGGGGGGGCCCGATGAGCAGTTCTTC
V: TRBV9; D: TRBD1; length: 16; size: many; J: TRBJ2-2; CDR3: CASSDGRDREPGELFF; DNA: TGTGCCAGCAGCGATGGCCGGGACAGGGAGCCCGGGGAGCTGTTTTTT
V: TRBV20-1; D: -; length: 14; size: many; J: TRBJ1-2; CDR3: CSARDGGRLGGYTF; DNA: TGCAGTGCTAGAGATGGGGGGCGCCTAGGCGGCTACACCTTC
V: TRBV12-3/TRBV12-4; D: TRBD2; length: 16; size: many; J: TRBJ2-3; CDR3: CASSPPSGRVTDTQYF; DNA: TGTGCCAGCAGCCCGCCCAGCGGGAGGGTCACAGATACGCAGTATTTT
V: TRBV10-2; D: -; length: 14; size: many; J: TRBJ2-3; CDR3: CASSGGRGSDTQYF; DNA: TGCGCCAGCAGTGGGGGGCGCGGGTCAGATACGCAGTATTTT
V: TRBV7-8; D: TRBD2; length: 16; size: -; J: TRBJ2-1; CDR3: CASSPLAGGAYNEQFF; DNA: TGTGCCAGCAGCCCCCTAGCGGGAGGAGCATACAATGAGCAGTTCTTC
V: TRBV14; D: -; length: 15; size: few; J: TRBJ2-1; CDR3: CASSQEFGVYNEQFF; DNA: TGTGCCAGCAGCCAAGAGTTCGGGGTCTACAATGAGCAGTTCTTC
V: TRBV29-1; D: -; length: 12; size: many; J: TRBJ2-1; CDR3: CSGGSSYNEQFF; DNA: TGCAGCGGAGGCAGCTCCTACAATGAGCAGTTCTTC
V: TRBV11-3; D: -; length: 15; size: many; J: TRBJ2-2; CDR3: CASSPGLVNTGELFF; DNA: TGTGCCAGCAGCCCGGGGCTGGTGAACACCGGGGAGCTGTTTTTT
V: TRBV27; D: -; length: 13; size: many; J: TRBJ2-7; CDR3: CASSAGEFYEQYF; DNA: TGTGCCAGCAGCGCTGGAGAGTTCTACGAGCAGTACTTC
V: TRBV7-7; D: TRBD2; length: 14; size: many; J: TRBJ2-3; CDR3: CASSPGLEADTQYF; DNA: TGTGCCAGCAGCCCGGGACTAGAGGCAGATACGCAGTATTTT
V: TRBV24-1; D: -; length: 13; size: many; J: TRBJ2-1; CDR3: CATSTVPSGEQFF; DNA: TGTGCCACCAGCACCGTCCCTTCAGGCGAGCAGTTCTTC
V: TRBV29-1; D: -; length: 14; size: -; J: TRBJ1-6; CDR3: CSVEKGRNNSPLHF; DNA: TGCAGCGTTGAAAAGGGACGGAATAATTCACCCCTCCACTTT
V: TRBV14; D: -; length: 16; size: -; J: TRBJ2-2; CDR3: CASSKAGTTNTGELFF; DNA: TGTGCCAGCAGCAAGGCCGGGACGACGAACACCGGGGAGCTGTTTTTT
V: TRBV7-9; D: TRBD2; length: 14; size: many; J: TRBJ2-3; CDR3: CASSPAGDTDTQYF; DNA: TGTGCCAGCAGCCCAGCGGGAGATACAGATACGCAGTATTTT
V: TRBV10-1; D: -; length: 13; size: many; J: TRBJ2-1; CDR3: CASSERPNNEQFF; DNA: TGCGCCAGCAGTGAGCGACCAAACAATGAGCAGTTCTTC